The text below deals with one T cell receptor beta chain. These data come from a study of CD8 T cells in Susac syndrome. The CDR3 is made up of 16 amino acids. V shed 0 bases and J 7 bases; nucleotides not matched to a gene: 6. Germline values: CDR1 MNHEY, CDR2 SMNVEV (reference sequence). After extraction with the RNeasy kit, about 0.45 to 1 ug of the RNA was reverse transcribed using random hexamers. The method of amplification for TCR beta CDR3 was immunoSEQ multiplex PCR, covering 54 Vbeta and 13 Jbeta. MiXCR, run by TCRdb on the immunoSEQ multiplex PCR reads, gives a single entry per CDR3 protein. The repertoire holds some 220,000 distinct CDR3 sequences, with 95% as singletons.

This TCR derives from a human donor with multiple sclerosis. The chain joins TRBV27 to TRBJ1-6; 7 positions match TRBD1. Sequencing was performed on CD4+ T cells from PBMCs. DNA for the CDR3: TGTGCCAGCAGTTTATCGTTCAGGGGGATCAATTCACCCCTCCACTTT. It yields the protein CASSLSFRGINSPLHF.